This T cell receptor beta chain came from a study of T-cell memory formation after mild COVID-19. About the study: TCR clusters were mostly donor specific.

J gave up 7 bases and V 4 bases, and 20 bases lay outside the gene matches. The CDR3 loop spans 18 amino acids. Germline V gives CDR1 MDHEN, CDR2 SYDVKM. From the 5' RACE reads, TCRdb called clonotypes with MiXCR, one entry per CDR3 protein. The repertoire holds about 190,000 distinct CDR3 sequences, with about 10% as singletons. Notes on the study in general: A subset of responding clones appeared in pre-infection memory, suggesting cross-reactive memory joined. What remained unconfirmed was the SARS-CoV-2 specificity of second-wave clones peaking on day 37. Day 15 to 85 contracting clones showed balanced CD4/CD8; day 15 to 37 expanders favored CD4+.

In this sample, this clonotype turned up a few times. The antigen remains undetermined. This chain connects TRBV28 to TRBJ2-5; 8 nucleotides agree with TRBD1. Sequencing used PBMCs or a T cell subset sorted from them (not recorded which). This TCR derives from a man aged 18 to 29 who had mild COVID-19 (a few samples of this study predate the infection). Cell type and time point are not known. The CDR3 protein is CASSSILPPGQGGGTQYF. CDR3 in DNA: TGTGCCAGCAGTTCCATACTTCCCCCCGGACAGGGTGGTGGGACCCAGTACTTC.